These 21 T cell receptor beta chains originate from one sample sequenced in a study of blood T cell repertoires in COVID-19. Clones were read by immunoSEQ multiplex PCR, and TCRdb kept only the in-frame ones, dropping some. In the table there are around 190,000 clones, 70% to 90% of which are singletons. The specimen was peripheral blood. The receptors here all came from a man aged 50 to 59 with COVID-19, enrolled during active disease.

The chain combines TRBV29-1 with TRBJ1-1; 7 bases are a match to TRBD1. Germline values: CDR1 SQVTM, CDR2 ANQGSEA. V lost 3 bases, J lost 4 bases, and 2 bases stayed unmatched. The CDR3 contains 12 residues. CDR3 bases: TGCAGCGTTGAGGAGGGGGCCACTGAAGCTTTCTTT. Protein sequence: CSVEEGATEAFF.

This chain uses TRBV2 with TRBJ2-7; TRBD2 agrees at 11 bases. This CDR3 is 16 amino acids long. The V gene's germline CDR1 is SNHLY and CDR2 FYNNEI. V dropped 2 bases and J dropped 3; count of bases not matched to a gene: 6. The CDR3 DNA reads TGTGCCAGCAGTGAACGTGTAGCGGGGGGGTTCTACGAGCAGTACTTC. Protein: CASSERVAGGFYEQYF. The full variable domain, with the rest looked up from reference TRBV2 and TRBJ2-7, is EPEVTQTPSHQVTQMGQEVILRCVPISNHLYFYWYRQILGQKVEFLVSFYNNEISEKSEIFDDQFSVERPDGSNFTLKIRSTKLEDSAMYFCASSERVAGGFYEQYFGPGTRLTVT.

V gene TRBV28 combines with J gene TRBJ2-7; D not certain. CDR3 length: 14 amino acids. V shed 7 bases and J shed 6 bases, with 19 bases lying between them. CDR1 is MDHEN and CDR2 is SYDVKM in the germline V gene. CDR3 sequence (DNA): TGTGCCAGCACCTCGACACCACCACCACGCGAGCAGTACTTC. Protein product: CASTSTPPPREQYF.

This chain connects TRBV5-4 to TRBJ1-3; a possible D gene is TRBD1 (5 bases). This CDR3 has 14 residues. Per germline, CDR1 SGHNT and CDR2 YYREEE (reference sequence). The V end lost 1 base, the J end lost 2 bases, and 7 bases lay between the germline ends. CDR3 region: CASSLRGAGNTIYF. Written as DNA, the CDR3 is TGTGCCAGCAGCTTGAGGGGTGCTGGAAACACCATATATTTT.

This clone was counted only a few times. V gene TRBV2 combines with J gene TRBJ1-6; the D gene is possibly TRBD1 (5 bases). Deletions cut 6 bases from V and 7 bases from J, with 13 bases between. The CDR3 extends over 14 amino acids. Germline CDR1 and CDR2: SNHLY and FYNNEI. CDR3 amino acids: CASSRDAGNSPLHF. In nucleotides, the CDR3 is TGTGCCAGCAGCCGGGACGCGGGGAATTCACCCCTCCACTTT.

Remarks on this clone: This sample also contains other DNA sequences that code for the same CDR3. The V and J genes are TRBV5-1 and TRBJ2-3; tentatively, D is TRBD2 (5 bases). Per germline, CDR1 SGHRS and CDR2 YFSETQ. The germline V and J ends were trimmed by 0 bases and 3 bases, with 11 bases remaining between them. The CDR3 contains 15 residues. The DNA of the CDR3 is TGCGCCAGCAGCTTGGGAGGGATTGGGACAGATACGCAGTATTTT. Encoded protein: CASSLGGIGTDTQYF. Full variable domain (rest looked up from reference TRBV5-1 and TRBJ2-3): KAGVTQTPRYLIKTRGQQVTLSCSPISGHRSVSWYQQTPGQGLQFLFEYFSETQRNKGNFPGRFSGRQFSNSRSEMNVSTLELGDSALYLCASSLGGIGTDTQYFGPGTRLTVL.

V and J are TRBV30 and TRBJ2-5; D call uncertain. This CDR3 is 13 amino acids long. CDR1 is GTSNPN and CDR2 is SVGIG in the germline V gene (reference sequence). V was pared by 3 bases and J by 1 base, with 9 bases between. Written as DNA, the CDR3 is TGTGCCTGGAGGAGGCGGATCCAAGAGACCCAGTACTTC. Translating gives CAWRRRIQETQYF.

V and J are TRBV5-5 and TRBJ1-3; the D gene is possibly TRBD1 (5 bases). This CDR3 has 16 amino acids. V shed 4 bases and J shed 4 bases, with 18 bases lying between them. The germline CDR1 and CDR2 sequences are SGHKS and YYEKEE (reference sequence). The CDR3 is CASSRGVSPGGNTIYF. The CDR3 DNA follows: TGTGCCAGCAGCCGGGGGGTCTCCCCGGGGGGAAACACCATATATTTT.

This chain uses TRBV5-4 with TRBJ1-6; TRBD1 might be the D (5 bases). The germline V gene has CDR1 SGHNT and CDR2 YYREEE (reference sequence). Trimming cost V 4 bases and J 1 base, with 21 bases left between them. The CDR3 is 19 amino acids. CDR3 loop: CASSPRGLSRGSYNSPLHF. The CDR3 DNA is TGTGCCAGCAGCCCCCGAGGCCTGTCGCGGGGGTCCTATAATTCACCCCTCCACTTT. The complete variable domain, with remaining parts taken from reference TRBV5-4 and TRBJ1-6, reads ETGVTQSPTHLIKTRGQQVTLRCSSQSGHNTVSWYQQALGQGPQFIFQYYREEENGRGNFPPRFSGLQFPNYSSELNVNALELDDSALYLCASSPRGLSRGSYNSPLHFGNGTRLTVT.

This chain joins TRBV27 and TRBJ2-4; perhaps TRBD2 as D (5 bases). This CDR3 has 16 amino acids. CDR1 and CDR2 (germline): MNHEY, SMNVEV (reference sequence). The V end was cut by 3 bases, the J end by 1 base, with 13 bases between. The CDR3 nucleotides are TGTGCCAGCAGTTTTTCCGGGGATAGGGCCAAAAACATTCAGTACTTC. Residues: CASSFSGDRAKNIQYF.

This sequence joins TRBV9 and TRBJ1-2; perhaps TRBD1 as D (6 bases). The germline V gene has CDR1 SGDLS and CDR2 YYNGEE. CDR3 length: 14 amino acids. Trimming shortened V by 4 bases and J by 4 bases, and 14 bases separated the two germline ends. The CDR3 DNA reads as TGTGCCAGCAGCAATACTGGGACATCCTATGGCTACACCTTC. Translating it yields CASSNTGTSYGYTF.

About this clone: The junction departs from the called germline gene at one end, perhaps through a read error. Other DNA sequences from this sample encode an identical CDR3 as well. The chain carries TRBV4-1 and TRBJ2-7, with 8 bases matching TRBD1. The germline V gene has CDR1 MGHRA and CDR2 YSYEKL. The CDR3 sequence is 15 residues long. CDR3 nucleotides: TGCGCCAGCAGCCGAGGACAGGGTGCCGGCTACGAGCAGTATTTC. This codes for CASSRGQGAGYEQYF.

CDR3 sequence (DNA): TGTGCCAGCAGCCCTACAGGGCCTAGCTCCTACAATGAGCAGTTCTTC. Translated: CASSPTGPSSYNEQFF. This sequence joins TRBV5-4 and TRBJ2-1; the D gene is possibly TRBD1 (6 bases). The length of the CDR3 is 16 residues. Between the trimmed V and J ends, which lost 4 bases and 0 bases, there was a span of 14 bases. Germline V gene sequence: CDR1 SGHNT, CDR2 YYREEE (reference sequence).

The chain couples TRBV28 to TRBJ2-7, with D tentatively TRBD1 (6 bases). CDR1 is MDHEN and CDR2 is SYDVKM in the germline V gene. The ends were cut back, 2 bases at V and 2 bases at J, with 16 bases in the middle. The length of the CDR3 is 16 residues. The CDR3 bases are TGTGCCAGCAGTTTAGGAGATAACAGGGAACCCTACGAGCAGTACTTC. Protein: CASSLGDNREPYEQYF.

The V and J genes are TRBV30 and TRBJ2-3, with a tentative D call TRBD2 (6 bases). Germline CDR1 reads GTSNPN; CDR2 reads SVGIG (reference sequence). Trimming removed 7 bases from V and 5 bases from J, with 16 bases in between. The CDR3 spans 13 residues. The CDR3 is CAFSTGLIDTQYF. DNA for the CDR3: TGTGCCTTCTCCACGGGACTTATAGATACGCAGTATTTT.

The rearrangement links TRBV9 to TRBJ2-2, with 7 positions matching TRBD2. The CDR3 consists of 16 residues. V lost 4 bases and J lost 1; bases outside the gene matches: 7. Germline V gene lookup returns CDR1 SGDLS and CDR2 YYNGEE. CDR3 sequence (DNA): TGTGCCAGCAGCCCTTCGGGCGGGGGGAACACCGGGGAGCTGTTTTTT. It encodes CASSPSGGGNTGELFF. Full variable domain (missing parts from reference TRBV9 and TRBJ2-2): DSGVTQTPKHLITATGQRVTLRCSPRSGDLSVYWYQQSLDQGLQFLIQYYNGEERAKGNILERFSAQQFPDLHSELNLSSLELGDSALYFCASSPSGGGNTGELFFGEGSRLTVL.

The rearrangement joins TRBV19 to TRBJ2-7; 8 bases map to TRBD1. V dropped 10 bases and J dropped 3; count of bases not matched to a gene: 5. Germline assignment: CDR1 LNHDA and CDR2 SQIVND (reference sequence). CDR3 length: 12 residues. The CDR3 loop reads CATGGQGYEQYF. In DNA form, the CDR3 reads TGTGCCACAGGCGGACAGGGCTACGAGCAGTACTTC.

The gene calls are TRBV11-2 and TRBJ2-7; a possible D gene is TRBD1 (6 bases). The CDR3 is 16 amino acids. V was trimmed by 5 bases and J by 4 bases, leaving 21 bases between them. Germline loops: CDR1 SGHAT, CDR2 FQNNGV. The CDR3 nucleotides are TGTGCCAGCAGCCCCCGACCCCTGACAGGAGAATACGAGCAGTACTTC. It specifies CASSPRPLTGEYEQYF.

This chain joins TRBV5-1 and TRBJ1-6, with 8 nucleotides matching TRBD1. Germline CDR1 and CDR2: SGHRS and YFSETQ. The CDR3 runs 15 residues. With V trimmed by 4 bases and J by 9 bases, 9 bases remained unmatched. The CDR3 DNA sequence: TGCGCCAGCAGCCCGGAAGACAGGGGTGCTTCACCCCTCCACTTT. Its protein is CASSPEDRGASPLHF. Full variable domain (remainder filled in from reference TRBV5-1 and TRBJ1-6): KAGVTQTPRYLIKTRGQQVTLSCSPISGHRSVSWYQQTPGQGLQFLFEYFSETQRNKGNFPGRFSGRQFSNSRSEMNVSTLELGDSALYLCASSPEDRGASPLHFGNGTRLTVT.

V gene TRBV19 combines with J gene TRBJ2-7, with 7 positions matching TRBD1. Per germline, CDR1 LNHDA and CDR2 SQIVND (reference sequence). This CDR3 contains 16 residues. With 3 bases clipped from V and 5 bases from J, the junction kept 13 bases outside the gene matches. CDR3 residues: CASSILTGSPPDEQYF. The CDR3 nucleotides read TGTGCCAGTAGTATTCTGACAGGGAGCCCTCCTGACGAGCAGTACTTC.

The chain is built from TRBV9 and TRBJ1-3; D ambiguous. The ends were cut back, 0 bases at V and 0 bases at J, with 10 bases in the middle. The CDR3 spans 16 residues. Germline-derived CDR1 and CDR2 are SGDLS and YYNGEE. The CDR3 here is CASSVDGEPSGNTIYF. Here the CDR3 DNA reads TGTGCCAGCAGCGTAGACGGTGAACCCTCTGGAAACACCATATATTTT.